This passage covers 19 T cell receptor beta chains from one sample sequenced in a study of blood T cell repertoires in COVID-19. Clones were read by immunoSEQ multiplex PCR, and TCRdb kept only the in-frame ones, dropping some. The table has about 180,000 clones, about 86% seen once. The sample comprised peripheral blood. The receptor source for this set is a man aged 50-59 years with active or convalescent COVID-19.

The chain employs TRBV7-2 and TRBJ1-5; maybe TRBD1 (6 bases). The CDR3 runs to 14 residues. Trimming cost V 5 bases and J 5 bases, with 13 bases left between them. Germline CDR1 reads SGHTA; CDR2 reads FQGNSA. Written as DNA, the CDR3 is TGTGCCAGCAGCATAGGACAGATTGATCAGCCCCAGCATTTT. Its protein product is CASSIGQIDQPQHF. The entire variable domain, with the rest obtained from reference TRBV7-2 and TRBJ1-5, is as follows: GAGVSQSPSNKVTEKGKDVELRCDPISGHTALYWYRQSLGQGLEFLIYFQGNSAPDKSGLPSDRFSAERTGGSVSTLTIQRTQQEDSAVYLCASSIGQIDQPQHFGDGTRLSIL.

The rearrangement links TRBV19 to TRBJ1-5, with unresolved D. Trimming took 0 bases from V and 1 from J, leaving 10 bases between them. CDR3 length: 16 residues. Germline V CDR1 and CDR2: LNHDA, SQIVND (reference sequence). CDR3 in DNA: TGTGCCAGTAGTATAGAACCCGACTCAAGCAATCAGCCCCAGCATTTT. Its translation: CASSIEPDSSNQPQHF.

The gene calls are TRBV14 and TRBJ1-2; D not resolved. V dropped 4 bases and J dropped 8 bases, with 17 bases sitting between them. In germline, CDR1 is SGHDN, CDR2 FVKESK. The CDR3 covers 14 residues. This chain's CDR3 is CASSRAREGNGYTF. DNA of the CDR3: TGTGCCAGCAGCCGCGCCCGGGAGGGAAACGGCTACACCTTC.

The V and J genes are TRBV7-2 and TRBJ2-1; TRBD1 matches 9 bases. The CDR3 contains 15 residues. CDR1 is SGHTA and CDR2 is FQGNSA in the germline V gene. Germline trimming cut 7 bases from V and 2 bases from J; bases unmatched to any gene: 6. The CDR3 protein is CASTPGQGTYNEQFF. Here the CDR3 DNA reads TGTGCCAGCACCCCGGGACAGGGAACCTACAATGAGCAGTTCTTC.

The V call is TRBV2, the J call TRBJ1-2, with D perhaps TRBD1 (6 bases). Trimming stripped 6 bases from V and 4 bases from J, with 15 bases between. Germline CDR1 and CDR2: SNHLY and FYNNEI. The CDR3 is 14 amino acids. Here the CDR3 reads CASSRTGPLYGYTF. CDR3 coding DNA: TGTGCCAGCAGCAGAACAGGGCCCCTCTATGGCTACACCTTC.

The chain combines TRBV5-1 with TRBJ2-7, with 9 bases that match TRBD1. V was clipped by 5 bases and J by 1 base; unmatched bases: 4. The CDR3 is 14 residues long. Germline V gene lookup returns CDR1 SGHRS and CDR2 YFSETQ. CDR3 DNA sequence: TGCGCCAGCAGTAGGACAGGGGAGTCCTACGAGCAGTACTTC. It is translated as CASSRTGESYEQYF.

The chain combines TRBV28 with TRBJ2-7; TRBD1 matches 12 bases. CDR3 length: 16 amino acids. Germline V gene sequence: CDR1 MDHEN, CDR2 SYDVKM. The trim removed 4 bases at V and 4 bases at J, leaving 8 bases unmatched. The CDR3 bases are TGTGCCAGCAGTTCGCCAGGGACAGGGGGCCTGTACGAGCAGTACTTC. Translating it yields CASSSPGTGGLYEQYF. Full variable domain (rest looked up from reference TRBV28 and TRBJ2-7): DVKVTQSSRYLVKRTGEKVFLECVQDMDHENMFWYRQDPGLGLRLIYFSYDVKMKEKGDIPEGYSVSREKKERFSLILESASTNQTSMYLCASSSPGTGGLYEQYFGPGTRLTVT.

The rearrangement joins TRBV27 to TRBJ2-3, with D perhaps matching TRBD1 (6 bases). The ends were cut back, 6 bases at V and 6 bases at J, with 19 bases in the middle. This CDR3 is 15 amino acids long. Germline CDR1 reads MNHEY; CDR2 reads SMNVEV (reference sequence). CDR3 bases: TGTGCCAGCAGCCCTAGGGGCAGGGGCGCGGATACGCAGTATTTT. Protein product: CASSPRGRGADTQYF.

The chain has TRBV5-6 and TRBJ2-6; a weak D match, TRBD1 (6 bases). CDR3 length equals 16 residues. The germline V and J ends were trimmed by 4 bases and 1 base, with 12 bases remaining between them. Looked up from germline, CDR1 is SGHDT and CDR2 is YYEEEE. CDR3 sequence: CASSPTGASGANVLTF. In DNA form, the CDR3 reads TGTGCCAGCAGCCCGACAGGAGCGTCTGGGGCCAACGTCCTGACTTTC.

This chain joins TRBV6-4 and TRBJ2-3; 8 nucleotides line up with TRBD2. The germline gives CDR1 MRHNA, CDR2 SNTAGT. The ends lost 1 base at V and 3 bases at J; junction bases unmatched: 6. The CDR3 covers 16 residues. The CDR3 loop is CASSDWGGGSTDTQYF. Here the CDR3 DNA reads TGTGCCAGCAGTGACTGGGGCGGGGGGTCTACAGATACGCAGTATTTT.

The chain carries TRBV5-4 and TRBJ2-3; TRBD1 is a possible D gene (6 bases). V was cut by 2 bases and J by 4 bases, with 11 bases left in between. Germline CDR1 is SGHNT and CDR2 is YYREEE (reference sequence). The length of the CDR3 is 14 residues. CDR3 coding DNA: TGTGCCAGCAGCTTACGGCAGGGGCCAGATACGCAGTATTTT. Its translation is CASSLRQGPDTQYF. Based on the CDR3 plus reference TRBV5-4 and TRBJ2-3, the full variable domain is ETGVTQSPTHLIKTRGQQVTLRCSSQSGHNTVSWYQQALGQGPQFIFQYYREEENGRGNFPPRFSGLQFPNYSSELNVNALELDDSALYLCASSLRQGPDTQYFGPGTRLTVL.

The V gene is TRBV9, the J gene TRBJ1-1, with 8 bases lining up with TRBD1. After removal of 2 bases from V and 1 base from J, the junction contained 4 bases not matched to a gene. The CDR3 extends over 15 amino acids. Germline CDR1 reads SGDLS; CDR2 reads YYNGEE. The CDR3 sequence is CASSVGDRPNTEAFF. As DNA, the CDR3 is TGTGCCAGCAGCGTGGGGGACAGGCCGAACACTGAAGCTTTCTTT.

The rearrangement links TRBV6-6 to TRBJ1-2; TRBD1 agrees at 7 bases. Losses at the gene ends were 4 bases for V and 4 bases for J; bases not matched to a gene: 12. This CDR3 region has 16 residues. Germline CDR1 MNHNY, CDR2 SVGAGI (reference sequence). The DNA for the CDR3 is TGTGCCAGCAGTTTTACCGGGACAGCGAATACCTATGGCTACACCTTC. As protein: CASSFTGTANTYGYTF.

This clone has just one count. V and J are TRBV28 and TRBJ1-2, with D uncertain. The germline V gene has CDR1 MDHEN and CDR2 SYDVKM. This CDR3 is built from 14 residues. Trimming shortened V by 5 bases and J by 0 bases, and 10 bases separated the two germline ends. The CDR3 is CASSGTDANYGYTF. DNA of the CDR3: TGTGCCAGCAGTGGTACAGATGCTAACTATGGCTACACCTTC.

The CDR3 protein is CAISEDLSSSYEQYF. In DNA, the CDR3 is TGTGCCATCAGTGAGGACTTATCGAGCTCCTACGAGCAGTACTTC. V and J are TRBV10-3 and TRBJ2-7, with D unclear. V lost 2 bases and J lost 0, with 11 bases in between. The CDR3 totals 15 residues. Germline loops: CDR1 ENHRY, CDR2 SYGVKD.

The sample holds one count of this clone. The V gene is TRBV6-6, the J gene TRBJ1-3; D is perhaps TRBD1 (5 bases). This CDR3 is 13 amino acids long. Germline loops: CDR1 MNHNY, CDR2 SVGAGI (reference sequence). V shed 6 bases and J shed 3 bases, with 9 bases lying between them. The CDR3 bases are TGTGCCAGCAGGAGACAGATTGGAAACACCATATATTTT. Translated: CASRRQIGNTIYF.

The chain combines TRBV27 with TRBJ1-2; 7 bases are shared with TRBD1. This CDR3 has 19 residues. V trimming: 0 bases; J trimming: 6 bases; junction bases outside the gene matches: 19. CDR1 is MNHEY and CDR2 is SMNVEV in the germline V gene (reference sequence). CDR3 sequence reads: CASSLSGGGLVSSIDGYTF. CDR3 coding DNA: TGTGCCAGCAGTTTATCAGGGGGCGGGCTCGTGTCCTCTATTGATGGCTACACCTTC.

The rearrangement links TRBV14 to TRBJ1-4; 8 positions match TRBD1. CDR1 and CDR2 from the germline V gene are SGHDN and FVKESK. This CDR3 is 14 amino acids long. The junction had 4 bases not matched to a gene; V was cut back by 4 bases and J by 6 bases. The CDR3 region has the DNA TGTGCCAGCAGCCGCCGGACAGGGTATGAAAAACTGTTTTTT. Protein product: CASSRRTGYEKLFF.

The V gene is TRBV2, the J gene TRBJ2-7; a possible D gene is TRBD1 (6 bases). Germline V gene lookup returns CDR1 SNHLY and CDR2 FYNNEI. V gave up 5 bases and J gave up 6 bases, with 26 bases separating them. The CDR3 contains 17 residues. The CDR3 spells CASSRRQDGSPLGEQYF. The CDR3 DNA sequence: TGTGCCAGCAGTAGGAGACAGGACGGATCCCCATTGGGCGAGCAGTACTTC.